These 29 T cell receptor beta chains were sequenced from one sample in a study of CD8 T cells in ankylosing spondylitis. Each CDR3 protein is one row after TCRdb ran MiXCR on the 5' RACE reads. The sample includes about 90,000 distinct CDR3 sequences, around 27% of them seen just once. The sequenced material came from blood, either unsorted or a sorted T cell fraction (not recorded which). Receptors were obtained from a male donor with ankylosing spondylitis or in good health (not recorded which).

The chain uses TRBV2 and TRBJ2-6; D is undetermined. Germline CDR1 SNHLY, CDR2 FYNNEI. V dropped 4 bases and J dropped 0 bases, with 13 bases sitting between them. This CDR3 comprises 17 residues. The CDR3 sequence is CASSVGSVYSGANVLTF. The CDR3 DNA follows: TGTGCCAGCAGTGTTGGGTCGGTTTACTCTGGGGCCAACGTCCTGACTTTC.

The genes are TRBV18 and TRBJ2-5, with D perhaps TRBD1 (5 bases). The CDR3 has 13 residues. The V gene's germline CDR1 is KGHSH and CDR2 LQKENI. V lost 7 bases and J lost 5, with 14 bases in between. The CDR3 loop is CASYSTVRETQYF. The CDR3 DNA sequence: TGTGCCAGCTACTCGACAGTGAGGGAGACCCAGTACTTC.

The gene calls are TRBV12-3 or TRBV12-4 and TRBJ1-2, with TRBD1 matching over 9 bases. V trimming: 6 bases; J trimming: 5 bases; junction bases outside the gene matches: 7. The length of the CDR3 is 14 residues. The CDR3: CASSFQGQGYGYTF. DNA for the CDR3: TGTGCCAGCAGCTTTCAGGGACAGGGTTATGGCTACACCTTC.

This clonotype has a handful of counts. This sequence joins TRBV20-1 and TRBJ1-5; 7 nucleotides match TRBD1. The length of the CDR3 is 12 residues. V was clipped by 5 bases and J by 7 bases; unmatched bases: 5. The germline V gene has CDR1 DFQATT and CDR2 SNEGSKA (reference sequence). CDR3 sequence reads: CSALQGQQPQHF. DNA for the CDR3: TGCAGTGCTCTACAGGGGCAGCAGCCCCAGCATTTT.

This clonotype was observed a handful of times. The chain has TRBV10-3 and TRBJ2-5; 7 nucleotides align to TRBD2. J lost 2 bases, V lost 8 bases, and 8 bases had no gene match. Germline V gene lookup returns CDR1 ENHRY and CDR2 SYGVKD. The CDR3 totals 14 residues. This chain's CDR3 is CAIAASGEQETQYF. CDR3 DNA: TGTGCCATCGCAGCTAGCGGAGAACAAGAGACCCAGTACTTC.

The chain links TRBV27 to TRBJ1-2, with TRBD1 matching over 8 bases. V trimming: 2 bases; J trimming: 1 base; junction bases outside the gene matches: 15. Germline V CDR1 and CDR2: MNHEY, SMNVEV (reference sequence). CDR3 size: 19 residues. In nucleotides, the CDR3 is TGTGCCAGCAGTTTAGGGCCGGAGGGCAGGGGGCCGGATAACTATGGCTACACCTTC. This sequence encodes CASSLGPEGRGPDNYGYTF.

A few counts support this clonotype. The CDR3 region has the DNA TGTGCCAGCTCAGGGGGGGTAGTAACCTACGAGCAGTACGTC. Translating it yields CASSGGVVTYEQYV. V usage is TRBV28 and J usage is TRBJ2-7; D may be TRBD1 or TRBD2 (7 bases each). Germline V gives CDR1 MDHEN, CDR2 SYDVKM. The V end lost 8 bases, the J end lost 2 bases, and 16 bases lay between the germline ends. The CDR3 runs to 14 residues.

This clonotype was seen ten or more times. V is TRBV20-1 and J is TRBJ2-3; either TRBD1 or TRBD2 may fit D (5 bases each). Trimming stripped 0 bases from V and 0 bases from J, with 7 bases between. CDR1 is DFQATT, CDR2 SNEGSKA, per germline (reference sequence). The CDR3 sequence is 14 residues long. DNA for the CDR3: TGCAGTGCTAGAGACGGGGCTAGCACAGATACGCAGTATTTT. This gives the protein CSARDGASTDTQYF.

V usage is TRBV27 and J usage is TRBJ2-6, with D tentatively TRBD2 (6 bases). Trimming removed 4 bases at V and 5 bases at J, with 21 bases between. Germline-derived CDR1 and CDR2 are MNHEY and SMNVEV (reference sequence). There are 18 residues in the CDR3. The CDR3 DNA follows: TGTGCCAGCAGTTCTCTCGGACTACCTGCAGCGTGGGCCAACGTCCTGACTTTC. Its translation is CASSSLGLPAAWANVLTF.

This clonotype occurred a few times. J is TRBJ2-1 and V is TRBV7-9; 11 bases align to TRBD2. The CDR3 runs to 15 residues. Trimming cost V 4 bases and J 5 bases; bases outside gene matches: 4. The germline gives CDR1 SEHNR, CDR2 FQNEAQ (reference sequence). This CDR3 is CASSYRTSGHNEQFF. In DNA, the CDR3 is TGTGCCAGCAGCTATAGGACTAGCGGGCACAATGAGCAGTTCTTC.

This clonotype occurred a few times. The V gene is TRBV27, the J gene TRBJ1-5; 9 bases match TRBD1. Germline assignment: CDR1 MNHEY and CDR2 SMNVEV (reference sequence). This CDR3 region has 13 residues. V lost 11 bases to trimming and J lost 7 bases; unmatched junction nucleotides: 9. As DNA, the CDR3 is TGTGCCGTAAGTGCGGGACAGGGCCAGCCCCAGCATTTT. Residues: CAVSAGQGQPQHF.

This clonotype came up many times. The chain recombines TRBV20-1 with TRBJ2-7, with D possibly being TRBD1 or TRBD2 (6 bases each). The V gene lost 5 bases and the J gene lost 2 bases, with 13 bases spanning the gap. The germline V gene encodes CDR1 DFQATT and CDR2 SNEGSKA (reference sequence). The CDR3 spans 13 residues. The CDR3 loop reads CSAPPEGAYEQYF. The CDR3 region has the DNA TGCAGTGCTCCCCCGGAGGGGGCCTACGAGCAGTACTTC.

This clonotype was counted a few times. The chain carries TRBV10-3 and TRBJ2-3; 9 positions agree with TRBD1. Trimming took 0 bases from V and 4 from J; bases not matched to a gene: 5. The CDR3 length is 16 residues. Germline CDR1 ENHRY, CDR2 SYGVKD. CDR3 nucleotides: TGTGCCATCAGTGAGTCCGGGACAGGGATCGCAGATACGCAGTATTTT. It encodes CAISESGTGIADTQYF.

The chain is built from TRBV9 and TRBJ2-3; D is undetermined. CDR3 length: 14 residues. Germline V gene lookup returns CDR1 SGDLS and CDR2 YYNGEE. V shed 0 bases and J shed 3 bases, with 8 bases lying between them. CDR3 residues: CASSVATWTDTQYF. The CDR3 DNA reads TGTGCCAGCAGCGTAGCCACTTGGACAGATACGCAGTATTTT.

The gene calls are TRBV3-1 and TRBJ2-5; D unresolved. Germline CDR1 and CDR2: LGHDT and YNNKEL (reference sequence). The CDR3 covers 13 residues. The V end was cut by 4 bases, the J end by 5 bases, with 11 bases between. The CDR3 is CASSPSRSETQYF. CDR3 in DNA: TGTGCCAGCAGCCCCTCGAGGTCGGAGACCCAGTACTTC.

The genes are TRBV20-1 and TRBJ2-1; D gene uncertain. Looked up from germline, CDR1 is DFQATT and CDR2 is SNEGSKA (reference sequence). Trimming shortened V by 1 base and J by 0 bases, and 4 bases separated the two germline ends. The CDR3 is 13 residues long. The CDR3 DNA follows: TGCAGTGCTAGAGGAGTCTCCTACAATGAGCAGTTCTTC. It yields the protein CSARGVSYNEQFF.

There are many counts of this clonotype. This rearrangement joins TRBV29-1 to TRBJ1-6; D uncertain. From germline, CDR1 is SQVTM and CDR2 ANQGSEA. The CDR3 runs 13 residues. V was clipped by 7 bases and J by 0 bases, with 7 bases between them. CDR3 sequence (DNA): TGCAGCGCCAGAAGCTCCTATAATTCACCCCTCCACTTT. Its translation is CSARSSYNSPLHF.

This chain joins TRBV12-3 or TRBV12-4 and TRBJ1-1, with 9 positions matching TRBD1. The CDR3 loop spans 15 amino acids. V dropped 6 bases and J dropped 3; count of bases not matched to a gene: 8. As DNA, the CDR3 is TGTGCCAGCAGGACGGGACAGGGATGGGACACTGAAGCTTTCTTT. This encodes CASRTGQGWDTEAFF.

V gene TRBV5-1 combines with J gene TRBJ2-7; D is unresolved. Germline assignment: CDR1 SGHRS and CDR2 YFSETQ. With 3 bases removed from V and 2 bases from J, the gap between germline ends came to 9 bases. CDR3 length equals 13 residues. CDR3 bases: TGCGCCAGCAGCTGGCAGGCCCCCTACGAGCAGTACTTC. Translated, it gives CASSWQAPYEQYF.

The table lists this clonotype with a few counts. This sequence joins TRBV7-3 and TRBJ2-3; D perhaps matches TRBD2 (5 bases). CDR3 length: 15 amino acids. Germline loops: CDR1 SGHTA, CDR2 FQGTGA. The germline V and J ends were trimmed by 2 bases and 4 bases, with 13 bases remaining between them. CDR3 sequence: CASSLEARAADTQYF. The CDR3 coding sequence is TGTGCCAGCAGCTTAGAAGCGAGGGCCGCAGATACGCAGTATTTT.

This rearrangement joins TRBV24-1 to TRBJ2-2, with D uncertain. This CDR3 contains 12 residues. The V gene's germline CDR1 is KGHDR and CDR2 SFDVKD. Trimming took 9 bases from V and 7 from J, leaving 11 bases between them. Here the CDR3 reads CATLDIDGELFF. CDR3 DNA sequence: TGTGCCACCCTCGACATCGACGGGGAGCTGTTTTTT.

The chain joins TRBV9 to TRBJ2-1; no clear D. The CDR3 extends over 13 amino acids. Germline CDR1 SGDLS, CDR2 YYNGEE. V was pared by 2 bases and J by 1 base, with 4 bases between. CDR3 sequence: CASSVGSYNEQFF. Here the CDR3 DNA reads TGTGCCAGCAGCGTTGGGTCCTACAATGAGCAGTTCTTC. Full variable domain (outside the CDR3, taken from reference TRBV9 and TRBJ2-1): DSGVTQTPKHLITATGQRVTLRCSPRSGDLSVYWYQQSLDQGLQFLIQYYNGEERAKGNILERFSAQQFPDLHSELNLSSLELGDSALYFCASSVGSYNEQFFGPGTRLTVL.

The V and J genes are TRBV20-1 and TRBJ2-7, with unresolved D. Germline CDR1 and CDR2: DFQATT and SNEGSKA (reference sequence). This CDR3 has 13 amino acids. V gave up 1 base and J gave up 0 bases, with 7 bases separating them. CDR3 coding DNA: TGCAGTGCTAGAGGGCCAAGCTCCTACGAGCAGTACTTC. This gives the protein CSARGPSSYEQYF.

CDR3: CASSPQTGTQETQYF. The CDR3 DNA follows: TGTGCCAGCAGCCCACAGACAGGGACCCAAGAGACCCAGTACTTC. The V call is TRBV7-9, the J call TRBJ2-5, with 7 bases that match TRBD1. The CDR3 contains 15 residues. Germline lookup yields CDR1 SEHNR and CDR2 FQNEAQ (reference sequence). Trimming took 5 bases from V and 1 from J; bases not matched to a gene: 7. Drawing the rest from reference TRBV7-9 and TRBJ2-5, the complete variable domain is DTGVSQNPRHKITKRGQNVTFRCDPISEHNRLYWYRQTLGQGPEFLTYFQNEAQLEKSRLLSDRFSAERPKGSFSTLEIQRTEQGDSAMYLCASSPQTGTQETQYFGPGTRLLVL.

The rearrangement joins TRBV9 to TRBJ2-7; D ambiguous. The V and J ends lost 6 bases and 7 bases respectively, with 17 bases between them. Germline values: CDR1 SGDLS, CDR2 YYNGEE. The CDR3 is 13 amino acids. CDR3: CASTSFSSGEQYF. Written as DNA, the CDR3 is TGTGCCAGCACCTCTTTTTCATCGGGTGAGCAGTACTTC.

This clonotype turned up a few times. The J gene is TRBJ2-2, the V gene TRBV11-2; TRBD1 matches at 7 bases. J was trimmed by 5 bases and V by 5 bases; bases with no gene match: 11. Per the germline V gene, CDR1 is SGHAT and CDR2 is FQNNGV. The CDR3 spans 16 residues. This CDR3 is CASSATRDSWTGELFF. The CDR3 bases are TGTGCCAGCAGCGCCACCCGGGACAGTTGGACCGGGGAGCTGTTTTTT.

This clonotype has just a few counts. This chain joins TRBV7-8 and TRBJ1-1; D not certain. Germline V lookup: CDR1 SGHVS, CDR2 FQNEAQ. V was shortened by 2 bases and J by 2 bases, with 12 bases between the two germline ends. The CDR3 consists of 15 residues. CDR3: CASSLRSGDNTEAFF. CDR3 in DNA: TGTGCCAGCAGCTTACGGTCTGGCGATAACACTGAAGCTTTCTTT.

This sequence joins TRBV20-1 and TRBJ1-2, with a tentative D call TRBD1 (5 bases). Looked up from germline, CDR1 is DFQATT and CDR2 is SNEGSKA (reference sequence). The V end was cut by 0 bases, the J end by 4 bases, with 12 bases between. The CDR3 loop spans 14 amino acids. CDR3 sequence (DNA): TGCAGTGCTAGAGAGGGGACGGTGGTCTATGGCTACACCTTC. Protein: CSAREGTVVYGYTF.

The table lists this clonotype with many counts. The chain has TRBV7-9 and TRBJ1-2; perhaps TRBD1 as D (5 bases). V was clipped by 4 bases and J by 6 bases, with 15 bases between them. CDR1 is SEHNR, CDR2 FQNEAQ, per germline (reference sequence). CDR3 length: 14 residues. The DNA for the CDR3 is TGTGCCAGCAGCTCCGGGGGGGAATTCGATGGCTACACCTTC. Translating gives CASSSGGEFDGYTF.